The sample holds one count of the clone carrying this T cell receptor (beta chain). Its antigen is still unknown. The sample is drawn from a study of T cells in Graves' hyperthyroidism and ophthalmopathy. Broader study findings: Most expanded thyroid clonotypes above 0.001 recurred in blood. A 13 V-J model separated ophthalmopathy from stable hyperthyroidism. The model anticipated ophthalmopathy a median approximately six months pre-onset.

RNA transcripts yielded amplified TCR beta CDR3 regions. TCR CDR3 underwent first-round RT-PCR with the HTBI primer set. TCRdb re-called the multiplex PCR reads through MiXCR, storing one row per CDR3 protein. The data show around 600,000 distinct CDR3 sequences, with less than 45% seen just once and less than 8.5% held by the top ten. This CDR3 contains 16 residues. V trimming: 2 bases; J trimming: 7 bases; junction bases outside the gene matches: 10. Germline lookup yields CDR1 WSHSY and CDR2 SAAADI. In making diagnoses, clinical symptoms, serum thyroxine and TRAb, thyroid ultrasound and orbital computed tomography were all used.

Input material: peripheral blood or thyroid tissue (not recorded which). The chain is built from TRBV10-2 and TRBJ2-7; 11 bases map to TRBD2. This TCR came from an adult man with Graves' disease, either hyperthyroidism or ophthalmopathy (not recorded which). The CDR3 loop is CASSELLRLAGGEQYF. The DNA of the CDR3 is TGCGCCAGCAGTGAGCTTTTGAGGCTAGCGGGAGGTGAGCAGTACTTC.